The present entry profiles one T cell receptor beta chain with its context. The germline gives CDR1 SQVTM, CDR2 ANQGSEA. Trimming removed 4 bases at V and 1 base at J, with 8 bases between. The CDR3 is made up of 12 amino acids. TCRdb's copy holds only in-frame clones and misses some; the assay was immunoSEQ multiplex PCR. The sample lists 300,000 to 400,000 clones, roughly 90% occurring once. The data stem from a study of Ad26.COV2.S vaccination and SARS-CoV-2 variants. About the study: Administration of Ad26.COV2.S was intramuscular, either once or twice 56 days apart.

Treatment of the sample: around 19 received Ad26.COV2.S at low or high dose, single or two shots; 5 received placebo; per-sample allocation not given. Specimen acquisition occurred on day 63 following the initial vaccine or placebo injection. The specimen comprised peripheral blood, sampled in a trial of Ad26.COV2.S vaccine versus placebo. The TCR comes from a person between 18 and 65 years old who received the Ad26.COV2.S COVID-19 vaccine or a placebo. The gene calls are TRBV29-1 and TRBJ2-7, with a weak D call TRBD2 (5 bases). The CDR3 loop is CSVGAGSYEQYF. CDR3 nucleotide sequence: TGCAGCGTTGGGGCGGGTTCCTACGAGCAGTACTTC.